One and the same sample provided the 10 T cell receptor beta chains below, sequenced in a study of cytomegalovirus exposure and HLA in healthy donors. PCR employed 60 Vbeta and 13 Jbeta primers. Produced via immunoSEQ multiplex PCR; TCRdb's table is partial and in-frame only. The sample has approximately 130,000 clones, over 75% seen once. The source material was PBMCs. The receptors derive from a man aged 18 to 30 in good health and CMV-seropositive.

This clone was counted a few times. A read error may produce the germline difference seen at one junction end. This chain connects TRBV10-3 to TRBJ1-1; D not certain. The CDR3 totals 13 residues. Germline V gene data show CDR1 as ENHRY and CDR2 as SYGVKD. The CDR3 nucleotides read TGTGCCATCAGTGAGCTTTGGGAGACTGGAGCTTTCTTT. As protein: CAISELWETGAFF.

V and J are TRBV28 and TRBJ1-1, with D possibly being TRBD1 (5 bases). V lost 2 bases and J 1 base, leaving 8 bases between the germline ends. CDR1 MDHEN and CDR2 SYDVKM come from the germline V gene. This CDR3 has 14 amino acids. DNA of the CDR3: TGTGCCAGCAGTTTACGGGGGAAGAACACTGAAGCTTTCTTT. It translates to CASSLRGKNTEAFF.

The chain uses TRBV5-1 and TRBJ1-1; D gene uncertain. Germline CDR1 is SGHRS and CDR2 is YFSETQ. Between the trimmed V and J ends, which lost 2 bases and 4 bases, there was a span of 6 bases. CDR3 length equals 12 residues. The CDR3 sequence is CASSLRGTEAFF. CDR3 nucleotides: TGCGCCAGCAGCTTACGCGGCACTGAAGCTTTCTTT.

The chain carries TRBV28 and TRBJ1-2, with a weak D call TRBD1 (5 bases). CDR1 is MDHEN and CDR2 is SYDVKM in the germline V gene. Trimming pared 1 base from V and 13 bases from J, leaving 19 bases between. The CDR3 loop spans 14 amino acids. CDR3 nucleotides: TGTGCCAGCAGTTTATCCCACAGGTTCATACTGAGCACCTTC. Translated: CASSLSHRFILSTF.

The gene calls are TRBV9 and TRBJ1-1, with 9 bases aligning to TRBD1. The CDR3 is 16 residues long. Losses at the gene ends were 6 bases for V and 4 bases for J; bases not matched to a gene: 13. Germline CDR1 is SGDLS and CDR2 is YYNGEE. CDR3 nucleotides: TGTGCCAGCACAAAAACAGGGGGCGGAATCGGCACTGAAGCTTTCTTT. This codes for CASTKTGGGIGTEAFF.

This clone was detected only a few times. This chain uses TRBV30 with TRBJ2-7; D gene uncertain. Deletions cut 2 bases from V and 4 bases from J, with 6 bases between. Germline CDR1 GTSNPN, CDR2 SVGIG (reference sequence). This CDR3 has 11 residues. The CDR3 coding sequence is TGTGCCTGGAGTCCATTGTACGAGCAGTACTTC. Its translation: CAWSPLYEQYF.

This chain links TRBV19 with TRBJ1-2; 7 bases agree with TRBD1. The CDR3 contains 12 residues. V was pared by 3 bases and J by 6 bases, with 1 base of the junction left unmatched. CDR1 is LNHDA, CDR2 SQIVND, per germline (reference sequence). CDR3 sequence reads: CASSMTGNGYTF. The CDR3 nucleotides are TGTGCCAGTAGTATGACAGGGAATGGCTACACCTTC.

V and J are TRBV27 and TRBJ1-1; a weak D match, TRBD1 (6 bases). Germline V lookup: CDR1 MNHEY, CDR2 SMNVEV (reference sequence). Trimming pared 0 bases from V and 4 bases from J, leaving 9 bases between. The CDR3 consists of 14 residues. In nucleotides, the CDR3 is TGTGCCAGCAGTTTATCATCAGGGGTCACTGAAGCTTTCTTT. This encodes CASSLSSGVTEAFF.

This rearrangement joins TRBV2 to TRBJ2-5, with 10 bases fitting TRBD1. The CDR3 has 15 amino acids. The germline V gene encodes CDR1 SNHLY and CDR2 FYNNEI. Trimming cost V 7 bases and J 5 bases; bases outside gene matches: 10. CDR3 DNA: TGTGCCAGCACCACAGAAGGGACAGGGGTTGAGACCCAGTACTTC. Its protein is CASTTEGTGVETQYF.

The V call is TRBV2, the J call TRBJ2-3, with 7 bases lining up with TRBD1. Losses at the gene ends were 6 bases for V and 1 base for J; bases not matched to a gene: 4. The CDR3 extends over 14 amino acids. Germline V CDR1 and CDR2: SNHLY, FYNNEI. The CDR3 DNA reads TGTGCCAGCAGGCCAACAGGGGGCACAGATACGCAGTATTTT. Protein sequence: CASRPTGGTDTQYF.